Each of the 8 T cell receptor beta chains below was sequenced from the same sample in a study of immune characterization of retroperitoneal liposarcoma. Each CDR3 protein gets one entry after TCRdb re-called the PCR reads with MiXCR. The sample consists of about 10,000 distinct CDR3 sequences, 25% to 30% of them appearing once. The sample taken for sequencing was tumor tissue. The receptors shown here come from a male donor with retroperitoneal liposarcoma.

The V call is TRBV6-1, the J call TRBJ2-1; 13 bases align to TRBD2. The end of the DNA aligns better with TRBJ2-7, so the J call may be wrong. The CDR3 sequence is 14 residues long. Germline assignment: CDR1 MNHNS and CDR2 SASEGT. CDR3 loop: CASSRTSGSSEQYF. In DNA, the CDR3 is TGTGCCAGCAGTAGGACTAGCGGGAGCTCCGAGCAGTACTTC.

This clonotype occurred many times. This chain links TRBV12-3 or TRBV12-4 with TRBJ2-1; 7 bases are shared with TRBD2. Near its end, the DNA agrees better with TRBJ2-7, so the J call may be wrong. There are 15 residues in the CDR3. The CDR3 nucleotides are TGTGCCAGCAGAGCGGGACTACAAATCTACAATGAGCAGTACTTC. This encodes CASRAGLQIYNEQYF.

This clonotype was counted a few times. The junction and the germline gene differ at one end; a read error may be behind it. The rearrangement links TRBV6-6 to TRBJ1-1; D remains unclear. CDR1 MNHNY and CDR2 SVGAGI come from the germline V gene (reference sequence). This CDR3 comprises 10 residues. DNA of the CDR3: TGCAAGACCCCGGGTACTGAAGCTTTCTTT. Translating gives CKTPGTEAFF.

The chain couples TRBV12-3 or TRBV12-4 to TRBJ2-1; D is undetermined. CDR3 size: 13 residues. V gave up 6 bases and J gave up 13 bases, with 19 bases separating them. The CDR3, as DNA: TGTGCCAGCAGCCGTAATCTCCAAGAGACCCAGTTCTTC. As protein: CASSRNLQETQFF.

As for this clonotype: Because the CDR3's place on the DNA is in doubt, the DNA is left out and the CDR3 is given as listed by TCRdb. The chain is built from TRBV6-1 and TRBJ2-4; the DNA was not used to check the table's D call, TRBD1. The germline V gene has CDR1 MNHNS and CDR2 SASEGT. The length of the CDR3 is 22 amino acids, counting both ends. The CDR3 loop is CASSVQGAGANVLTFGAETQYF.

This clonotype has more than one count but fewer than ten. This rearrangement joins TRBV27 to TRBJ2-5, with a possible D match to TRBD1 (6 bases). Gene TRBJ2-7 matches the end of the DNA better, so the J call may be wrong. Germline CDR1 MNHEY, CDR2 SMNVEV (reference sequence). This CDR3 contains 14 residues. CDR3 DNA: TGTGCCAGCAGTTTACGGGACACCAGCTACGAGCAGTACTTC. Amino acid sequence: CASSLRDTSYEQYF.

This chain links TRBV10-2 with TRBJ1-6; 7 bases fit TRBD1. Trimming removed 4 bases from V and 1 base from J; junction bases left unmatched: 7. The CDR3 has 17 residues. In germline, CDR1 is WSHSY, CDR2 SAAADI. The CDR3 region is CASSAPGGNSYNSPLHF. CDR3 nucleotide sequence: TGCGCCAGCAGTGCACCAGGGGGGAATTCCTATAATTCACCCCTCCACTTT.

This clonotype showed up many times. CDR3 residues: CASGSSYEQFF. Here the CDR3 DNA reads TGTGCCAGTGGAAGCTCCTACGAGCAGTTCTTC. The V call is TRBV6-1, the J call TRBJ2-1, with D uncertain. V was trimmed by 9 bases and J by 10 bases, leaving 13 bases between them. The CDR3 totals 11 residues. The V gene's germline CDR1 is MNHNS and CDR2 SASEGT.